The next 21 T cell receptor beta chains were all read from a single sample in a study of blood T cells in healthy people across ages. Primers used in a second PCR of about 7 to 11 cycles were a sample-barcoded 5' primer and a J-beta primer mix. One entry per CDR3 protein, called by TCRdb with MiXCR from the 5' RACE reads. The sample consists of about 970,000 distinct CDR3 sequences, roughly 51% of them appearing once. The sample consisted of blood. These receptors were collected from a woman in her fifties or sixties in good health.

This clonotype was found a few times. J is TRBJ2-7 and V is TRBV27; no firm D call. V was shortened by 5 bases and J by 5 bases, with 7 bases between the two germline ends. From germline, CDR1 is MNHEY and CDR2 SMNVEV (reference sequence). The CDR3 spans 11 residues. The CDR3 DNA reads as TGTGCCAGCAGTAAGAACCACGAGCAGTACTTC. Its protein product is CASSKNHEQYF.

Remarks on this clonotype: A much larger clonotype is one base distant, so this may be a read error. J is TRBJ2-3 and V is TRBV4-2; TRBD1 matches at 8 bases. The germline CDR1 and CDR2 sequences are LGHNA and YNFKEQ. The length of the CDR3 is 13 residues. The CDR3, as DNA: TGTGCCAGCAGCCCGGGGACAGGAGATACGCCGTATTTT. Its translation is CASSPGTGDTPYF.

The genes are TRBV20-1 and TRBJ1-2, with unresolved D. Germline lookup yields CDR1 DFQATT and CDR2 SNEGSKA (reference sequence). V lost 2 bases and J lost 7, with 14 bases in between. CDR3 length: 13 residues. CDR3 sequence: CSARRAAALGYTF. DNA for the CDR3: TGCAGTGCTAGACGGGCAGCTGCTCTTGGCTACACCTTC.

This clonotype was picked up a small number of times. The chain combines TRBV7-6 with TRBJ1-5; D gene unclear. Germline assignment: CDR1 SGHVS and CDR2 FNYEAQ. Trimming cost V 4 bases and J 6 bases, with 7 bases left between them. The CDR3 extends over 12 amino acids. CDR3 DNA: TGTGCCAGCAGCTCGGGAGGTCAGCCCCAGCATTTT. This encodes CASSSGGQPQHF.

This clonotype was counted ten times or more. The genes are TRBV10-3 and TRBJ2-3, with D unresolved. In germline, CDR1 is ENHRY, CDR2 SYGVKD. The CDR3 consists of 10 residues. V lost 8 bases and J lost 6, with 6 bases in between. CDR3 sequence (DNA): TGTGCCATCGGTACGGATACGCAGTATTTT. This encodes CAIGTDTQYF.

The V call is TRBV20-1, the J call TRBJ2-1, with 8 positions matching TRBD2. The trim removed 5 bases at V and 4 bases at J, leaving 19 bases unmatched. CDR1 DFQATT and CDR2 SNEGSKA come from the germline V gene (reference sequence). The CDR3 is 18 residues long. Here the CDR3 DNA reads TGCAGTGCTCACCTTTCCGGGTTGCGGGGGGCATTGTACAATGAGCAGTTCTTC. Translated, it gives CSAHLSGLRGALYNEQFF.

The chain links TRBV6-2 or TRBV6-3 to TRBJ2-2; possible D gene TRBD2, 6 bases. The CDR3 sequence is 15 residues long. Deletions cut 2 bases from V and 7 bases from J, with 14 bases between. Per germline, CDR1 MNHEY and CDR2 SVGEGT. The CDR3 coding sequence is TGTGCCAGCAGTTACGAAGGGGAGGAGGTCGGGGAGCTGTTTTTT. Translating it yields CASSYEGEEVGELFF.

The sample holds a few counts of this clonotype. A much larger clone sits a single nucleotide away, making a read error possible. The chain links TRBV5-5 to TRBJ2-5; 8 bases agree with TRBD2. The J segment lost 2 bases and the V segment lost 0 bases, leaving 6 bases of the junction unmatched. The CDR3 extends over 16 amino acids. Germline CDR1 is SGHKS and CDR2 is YYEKEE (reference sequence). This CDR3 reads CASSLGVAGTQETQYF. In DNA form, the CDR3 reads TGTGCCAGCAGCTTGGGAGTAGCGGGAACTCAAGAGACCCAGTACTTC.

This chain links TRBV7-9 with TRBJ2-1; D ambiguous. The CDR3 is 13 amino acids. Trimming pared 6 bases from V and 5 bases from J, leaving 11 bases between. Per germline, CDR1 SEHNR and CDR2 FQNEAQ (reference sequence). The CDR3 spells CASRRDQDNEQFF. The CDR3 region has the DNA TGTGCCAGCAGACGAGACCAAGACAATGAGCAGTTCTTC.

The V gene is TRBV28, the J gene TRBJ2-2; 11 bases match TRBD2. CDR3 size: 16 residues. Germline trimming cut 10 bases from V and 3 bases from J; bases unmatched to any gene: 10. The V gene's germline CDR1 is MDHEN and CDR2 SYDVKM. The CDR3 here is CATRGSGRAYTGELFF. The CDR3 DNA sequence: TGTGCCACCCGGGGTAGCGGGAGGGCATACACCGGGGAGCTGTTTTTT. Complete variable domain (other parts from reference TRBV28 and TRBJ2-2): DVKVTQSSRYLVKRTGEKVFLECVQDMDHENMFWYRQDPGLGLRLIYFSYDVKMKEKGDIPEGYSVSREKKERFSLILESASTNQTSMYLCATRGSGRAYTGELFFGEGSRLTVL.

The rearrangement joins TRBV6-1 to TRBJ1-5, with TRBD1 matching 10 bases. V lost 5 bases and J lost 1; bases outside the gene matches: 8. Germline CDR1 and CDR2: MNHNS and SASEGT. The CDR3 covers 17 residues. The CDR3 protein is CASSPRDRGRSNQPQHF. The CDR3, as DNA: TGTGCCAGCAGTCCTCGGGACAGGGGACGAAGCAATCAGCCCCAGCATTTT.

The chain links TRBV30 to TRBJ2-5; the match to TRBD1 covers 8 bases. Germline V CDR1 and CDR2: GTSNPN, SVGIG (reference sequence). The CDR3 has 14 residues. Trimming took 1 base from V and 3 from J; bases not matched to a gene: 4. The DNA of the CDR3 is TGTGCCTGGAGTGACGGGACAGGCAAAGAGACCCAGTACTTC. It yields the protein CAWSDGTGKETQYF.

The V and J genes are TRBV6-5 and TRBJ1-1; D is ambiguous. The CDR3 totals 12 residues. The V end lost 6 bases, the J end lost 10 bases, and 15 bases lay between the germline ends. Germline loops: CDR1 MNHEY, CDR2 SVGAGI. Here the CDR3 DNA reads TGTGCCAGCAGAAACTACGGGGAAGTAGCTTTCTTT. This encodes CASRNYGEVAFF.

The rearrangement links TRBV5-6 to TRBJ1-4; 8 positions agree with TRBD1. The CDR3 has 17 residues. The germline V gene has CDR1 SGHDT and CDR2 YYEEEE. The ends lost 4 bases at V and 4 bases at J; junction bases unmatched: 12. This CDR3 reads CASSRGTGGGFNEKLFF. The CDR3 nucleotides are TGTGCCAGCAGCCGGGGGACAGGCGGTGGCTTTAATGAAAAACTGTTTTTT.

The chain couples TRBV20-1 to TRBJ2-3; D unclear. This CDR3 has 10 amino acids. Deletions cut 3 bases from V and 7 bases from J, with 5 bases between. The germline V gene encodes CDR1 DFQATT and CDR2 SNEGSKA (reference sequence). The CDR3 DNA follows: TGCAGTGCTAGCAAGCATACGCAGTATTTT. It is translated as CSASKHTQYF.

This chain joins TRBV2 and TRBJ1-5; no clear D gene. Germline CDR1 reads SNHLY; CDR2 reads FYNNEI. This CDR3 is 14 amino acids long. The V and J ends lost 3 bases and 0 bases respectively, with 6 bases between them. As DNA, the CDR3 is TGTGCCAGCAGTGACCAGTATAGCAATCAGCCCCAGCATTTT. Translating gives CASSDQYSNQPQHF.

The chain has TRBV29-1 and TRBJ2-3, with D possibly matching TRBD2 (5 bases). The V end was cut by 7 bases, the J end by 1 base, with 18 bases between. Germline CDR1 reads SQVTM; CDR2 reads ANQGSEA. This CDR3 region has 15 residues. The CDR3, as DNA: TGCAGCGCCTCCAGCCAGGACGGGGGCACAGATACGCAGTATTTT. It translates to CSASSQDGGTDTQYF.

With regard to this clonotype: One junction end does not reproduce the germline sequence, and a read error may be involved. This chain connects TRBV9 to TRBJ2-5, with TRBD1 identical over 7 bases. The length of the CDR3 is 15 residues. CDR1 is SGDLS, CDR2 YYNGEE, per germline. The CDR3 bases are TGTGCCAGCAACCTCAGGGGGTCAGACCAAGAGACCCGGTACTTC. Amino acids: CASNLRGSDQETRYF. Combining the CDR3 with reference TRBV9 and TRBJ2-5 gives the whole variable domain DSGVTQTPKHLITATGQRVTLRCSPRSGDLSVYWYQQSLDQGLQFLIQYYNGEERAKGNILERFSAQQFPDLHSELNLSSLELGDSALYFCASNLRGSDQETRYFGPGTRLLVL.

V gene TRBV7-9 combines with J gene TRBJ2-5; TRBD2 matches at 13 bases. V shed 7 bases, J shed 5 bases, and the junction held 7 bases outside the gene matches. CDR3 length: 15 residues. Germline V CDR1 and CDR2: SEHNR, FQNEAQ (reference sequence). The CDR3 loop reads CASIGTSGAWETQYF. The CDR3 bases are TGTGCCAGCATTGGGACTAGCGGGGCCTGGGAGACCCAGTACTTC.

This clonotype was picked up a small number of times. V is TRBV4-1 and J is TRBJ2-5; 11 nucleotides align to TRBD2. Germline V gene data show CDR1 as MGHRA and CDR2 as YSYEKL. This CDR3 comprises 15 residues. Trimming at V came to 3 bases and at J to 7 bases, leaving 7 bases not matched to a gene. CDR3 coding DNA: TGCGCCAGCAGCCACCAGACTAGCGGGATTGGGACCCAGTACTTC. Translation gives CASSHQTSGIGTQYF.

Turning to this clonotype: A much larger clone lies a single base off, so this may be a read error. The genes are TRBV14 and TRBJ2-1, with a weak D call TRBD2 (6 bases). The length of the CDR3 is 14 residues. Trimming cost V 0 bases and J 6 bases, with 9 bases left between them. CDR1 is SGHDN and CDR2 is FVKESK in the germline V gene. This CDR3 reads CASSQEPAGNEQFF. The CDR3 DNA sequence: TGTGCCAGCAGCCAAGAACCAGCGGGCAATGAGCAGTTCTTC.